This T cell receptor beta chain was sequenced during a study of T cell responses to AZD1222 COVID-19 vaccine. Notes on the study in general: Two doses of AZD1222 preceded a rise in Spike-specific TCR breadth and depth. Close to half of all spike-specific TCRs reportedly target regions of the variants that are unmutated.

This CDR3 contains 15 residues. Trimming removed 4 bases at V and 1 base at J, with 12 bases between. Germline V CDR1 and CDR2: KGHDR, SFDVKD. This clone was seen more than once but under ten times. What it binds is unknown. Measured with immunoSEQ multiplex PCR; TCRdb has only the in-frame clones, and not every one. The sample lists some 62,000 clones, 76% occurring once. Here the sequenced sample was peripheral blood, taken on day 0 of AZD1222 vaccination. The TCR originated in an adult in good health. The chain has TRBV24-1 and TRBJ1-1; D not resolved. The CDR3 sequence: CATSDWNLGNTEAFF. As DNA, the CDR3 is TGTGCCACCAGTGACTGGAACCTTGGGAACACTGAAGCTTTCTTT.